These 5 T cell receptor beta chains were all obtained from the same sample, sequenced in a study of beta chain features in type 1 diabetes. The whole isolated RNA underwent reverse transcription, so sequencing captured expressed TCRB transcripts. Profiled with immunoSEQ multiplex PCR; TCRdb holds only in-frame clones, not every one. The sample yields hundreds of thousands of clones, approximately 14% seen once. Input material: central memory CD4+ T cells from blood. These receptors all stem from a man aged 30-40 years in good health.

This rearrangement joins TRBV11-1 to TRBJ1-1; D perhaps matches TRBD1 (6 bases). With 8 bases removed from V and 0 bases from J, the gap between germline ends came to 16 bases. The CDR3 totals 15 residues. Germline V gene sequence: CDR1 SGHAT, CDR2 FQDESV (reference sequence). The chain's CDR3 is CASSLAGAMNTEAFF. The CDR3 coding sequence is TGTGCCAGCTCTTTGGCGGGGGCTATGAACACTGAAGCTTTCTTT.

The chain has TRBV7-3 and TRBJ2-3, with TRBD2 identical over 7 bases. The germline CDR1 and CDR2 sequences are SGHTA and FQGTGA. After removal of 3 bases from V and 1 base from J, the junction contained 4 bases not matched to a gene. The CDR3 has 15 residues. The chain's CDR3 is CASSFSLAGTDTQYF. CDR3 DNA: TGTGCCAGCAGCTTCTCCCTAGCGGGCACAGATACGCAGTATTTT.

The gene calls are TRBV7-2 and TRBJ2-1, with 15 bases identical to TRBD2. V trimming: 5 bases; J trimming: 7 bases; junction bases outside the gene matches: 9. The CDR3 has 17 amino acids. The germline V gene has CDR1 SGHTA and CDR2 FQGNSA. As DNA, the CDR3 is TGTGCCAGCAGCCCTCCGACGGGACTAGCGGGGGGAAATGAGCAGTTCTTC. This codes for CASSPPTGLAGGNEQFF.

CDR3 sequence: CASSPRGAGETPRYNEQFF. In DNA, the CDR3 is TGTGCCAGCAGCCCCCGGGGAGCGGGGGAGACCCCGAGGTACAATGAGCAGTTCTTC. This chain uses TRBV9 with TRBJ2-1; 8 bases are shared with TRBD2. V was pared by 4 bases and J by 4 bases, with 19 bases of the junction left unmatched. The germline gives CDR1 SGDLS, CDR2 YYNGEE. CDR3 length equals 19 residues.

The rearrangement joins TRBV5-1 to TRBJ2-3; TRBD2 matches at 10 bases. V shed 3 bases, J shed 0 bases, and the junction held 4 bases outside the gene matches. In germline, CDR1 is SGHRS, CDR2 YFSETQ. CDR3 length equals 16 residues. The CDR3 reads CASSSTLAGSTDTQYF. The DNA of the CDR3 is TGCGCCAGCAGCTCAACACTAGCGGGAAGCACAGATACGCAGTATTTT. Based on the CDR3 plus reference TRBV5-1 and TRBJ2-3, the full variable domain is KAGVTQTPRYLIKTRGQQVTLSCSPISGHRSVSWYQQTPGQGLQFLFEYFSETQRNKGNFPGRFSGRQFSNSRSEMNVSTLELGDSALYLCASSSTLAGSTDTQYFGPGTRLTVL.